These T cell receptor beta chains were read from a single sample in a study of blood T cell repertoires in COVID-19. Sequenced by immunoSEQ multiplex PCR; TCRdb stores in-frame clones only, minus some. The sample has about 120,000 clones, roughly 87% seen once; the top ten hold about 8%. The sequenced sample consisted of peripheral blood. These receptor sequences come from a human donor in a cohort sampled during active COVID-19. CDR3s include the opening cysteine and the closing phenylalanine or tryptophan. The D gene is left open where the match is weak. Only part of the rows carry a size: once, few, many, or a class if the clone is expanded.

d_call	v_call	j_call	clone_size	cdr3_aa	cdr3_nt
.	TRBV18	TRBJ1-1	.	CATSQVGANTEAFF	TGTGCCACCTCGCAGGTAGGTGCGAACACTGAAGCTTTCTTT
.	TRBV21-1	TRBJ1-5	.	CASTSRWGTLDNQPQHF	TGTGCCAGCACCTCCCGATGGGGGACATTGGACAATCAGCCCCAGCATTTT
.	TRBV3-1/TRBV3-2	TRBJ2-5	.	CASSQVVSDHQYF	TGTGCCAGCAGCCAAGTTGTCAGTGATCACCAGTACTTC
.	TRBV2	TRBJ1-2	.	CASRGRGEGNYGYTF	TGTGCCAGCAGGGGGCGGGGAGAAGGTAACTATGGCTACACCTTC
TRBD1	TRBV6-6	TRBJ1-3	.	CASRGTGGLSGNTIYF	TGTGCCAGCAGGGGAACAGGGGGGCTCTCTGGAAACACCATATATTTT
.	TRBV6-2/TRBV6-3	TRBJ2-5	once	CASSYPHPRGTQYF	TGTGCCAGCAGTTACCCCCACCCGCGCGGGACCCAGTACTTC
.	TRBV7-2	TRBJ1-5	.	CASSVRGVNQPQHF	TGTGCCAGCAGCGTTAGGGGCGTCAATCAGCCCCAGCATTTT
TRBD1	TRBV28	TRBJ1-5	few	CASSKPGQPYSNQPQHF	TGTGCCAGCAGCAAGCCGGGACAGCCCTATAGCAATCAGCCCCAGCATTTT
TRBD1	TRBV6-4	TRBJ2-1	.	CASSVGTGSYNEQFF	TGTGCCAGCAGTGTCGGGACAGGGAGCTACAATGAGCAGTTCTTC
.	TRBV10-2	TRBJ2-3	.	CASSEQGSTDTQYF	TGCGCCAGCAGTGAGCAGGGGAGCACAGATACGCAGTATTTT
TRBD2	TRBV5-1	TRBJ2-1	.	CASRRGLAGHYNEQFF	TGCGCCAGCAGAAGGGGACTAGCGGGCCACTACAATGAGCAGTTCTTC
TRBD2	TRBV3-1/TRBV3-2	TRBJ2-3	.	CASTRGGGSTDTQYF	TGTGCCAGCACCCGGGGCGGGGGTAGCACAGATACGCAGTATTTT
TRBD1	TRBV5-1	TRBJ2-5	.	CASSFNPGQGEETQYF	TGCGCCAGCAGCTTCAACCCGGGACAGGGAGAAGAGACCCAGTACTTC
.	TRBV5-6	TRBJ2-7	once	CASRGHQFAHEQYF	TGTGCCAGCCGAGGCCACCAATTCGCACACGAGCAGTACTTC
.	TRBV24-1	TRBJ2-5	few	CATSDPRGGVETQYF	TGTGCCACCAGTGATCCCCGAGGGGGAGTAGAGACCCAGTACTTC
.	TRBV9	TRBJ1-1	.	CASSVDLDPYTEAFF	TGTGCCAGCAGCGTAGACTTAGATCCCTACACTGAAGCTTTCTTT
TRBD1	TRBV5-4	TRBJ2-5	.	CASSSGQGPQETQYF	TGTGCCAGCAGCTCGGGACAGGGGCCCCAAGAGACCCAGTACTTC
TRBD1	TRBV6-5	TRBJ2-7	.	CASSRDRTSYEQYF	TGTGCCAGCAGCCGGGACAGGACCTCCTACGAGCAGTACTTC
TRBD1	TRBV5-1	TRBJ1-3	.	CASSWTGGKGSGNTIYF	TGCGCCAGCAGCTGGACAGGGGGCAAGGGCTCTGGAAACACCATATATTTT
.	TRBV5-4	TRBJ1-4	few	CASSFPGGLEEKLFF	TGTGCCAGCAGCTTCCCGGGGGGGTTGGAAGAAAAACTGTTTTTT
TRBD1	TRBV5-1	TRBJ1-6	.	CASSFRTGGEKNSPLHF	TGCGCCAGCAGCTTTAGGACAGGGGGTGAGAAGAATTCACCCCTCCACTTT
TRBD1	TRBV5-1	TRBJ2-7	.	CASSLGQGNEQYF	TGCGCCAGCAGCTTGGGACAGGGCAACGAGCAGTACTTC
.	TRBV30	TRBJ1-6	.	CAWNSGGPYNSPLHF	TGTGCCTGGAACTCGGGAGGCCCCTATAATTCACCCCTCCACTTT
TRBD2	TRBV4-1	TRBJ2-7	.	CASSQAPTSGVLYEQYF	TGCGCCAGCAGCCAGGCCCCAACTAGCGGAGTTTTGTACGAGCAGTACTTC
TRBD2	TRBV10-3	TRBJ2-7	.	CAISESEGLAGVGDEQYF	TGTGCCATCAGTGAGTCTGAAGGCCTAGCGGGAGTAGGTGACGAGCAGTACTTC
.	TRBV4-1	TRBJ2-5	.	CASSQVDSEQESQYF	TGCGCCAGCAGCCAAGTCGATAGCGAACAAGAGAGCCAGTACTTC
.	TRBV23-1	TRBJ2-4	.	CASTRVDKNIQYF	TGCGCCAGCACCAGGGTTGACAAAAACATTCAGTACTTC
.	TRBV6-5	TRBJ1-6	.	CASTPQGTIALHF	TGTGCCAGCACCCCGCAGGGGACCATAGCCCTCCACTTT
TRBD1	TRBV11-3	TRBJ1-1	.	CASSRLDRVAEAFF	TGTGCCAGCAGCCGACTGGACAGGGTCGCTGAAGCTTTCTTT
.	TRBV18	TRBJ2-1	.	CASSPSDPGNEQFF	TGTGCCAGCTCACCAAGCGACCCCGGGAATGAGCAGTTCTTC
.	TRBV18	TRBJ2-3	.	CASSPDTRTDTQYF	TGTGCCAGCTCACCGGACACCCGCACAGATACGCAGTATTTT
.	TRBV11-2	TRBJ2-2	.	CASGSTGYTGELFF	TGTGCCAGCGGAAGTACAGGTTACACCGGGGAGCTGTTTTTT
TRBD1	TRBV7-9	TRBJ2-7	.	CASSSQGDSYEQYF	TGTGCCAGCAGCTCACAGGGGGACTCCTACGAGCAGTACTTC
TRBD1	TRBV10-3	TRBJ1-2	.	CAISRQGDYGYTF	TGTGCCATCAGCCGACAGGGAGACTATGGCTACACCTTC
.	TRBV11-3	TRBJ2-1	.	CASSPLTGGGEQFF	TGTGCCAGCAGCCCACTCACCGGGGGAGGTGAGCAGTTCTTC
.	TRBV21-1	TRBJ2-3	few	CASNTQTSREADTQYF	TGTGCCAGCAACACTCAGACTAGTCGCGAGGCAGATACGCAGTATTTT
.	TRBV4-2	TRBJ2-2	once	CASSQGVSGPNTGELFF	TGTGCCAGCAGCCAGGGCGTTAGCGGTCCGAACACCGGGGAGCTGTTTTTT
.	TRBV4-1	TRBJ1-2	.	CASSPVGEGYTF	TGCGCCAGCAGCCCGGTCGGGGAGGGCTACACCTTC
TRBD1	TRBV6-1	TRBJ1-2	.	CASSNTGGVYGYTF	TGTGCCAGCAGTAATACAGGGGGCGTATATGGCTACACCTTC
.	TRBV24-1	TRBJ2-4	.	CATSDFIRKLAKNIQYF	TGTGCCACCAGTGATTTCATCCGAAAGCTAGCCAAAAACATTCAGTACTTC
TRBD2	TRBV6-6	TRBJ2-3	once	CASQGGGRTDTQYF	TGTGCCAGTCAGGGCGGCGGGAGGACAGATACGCAGTATTTT
.	TRBV7-5	TRBJ2-7	.	CVRSERGEQYF	TGTGTCAGAAGCGAAAGGGGCGAGCAGTACTTC
TRBD1	TRBV2	TRBJ2-5	.	CASRAGTGWETQYF	TGTGCCAGCAGAGCCGGGACAGGGTGGGAGACCCAGTACTTC
.	TRBV12-5	TRBJ2-7	.	CASGLSPGDEQYF	TGTGCTAGTGGTTTGTCCCCGGGTGACGAGCAGTACTTC
TRBD1	TRBV7-9	TRBJ2-7	.	CASSSEGQGVWVQYF	TGTGCCAGCAGCTCCGAGGGACAGGGGGTTTGGGTGCAGTACTTC
.	TRBV19	TRBJ1-2	.	CASSIDPPIGVHGYTF	TGTGCCAGTAGTATAGATCCCCCAATAGGGGTTCATGGCTACACCTTC
TRBD1	TRBV19	TRBJ2-1	.	CASSIGTARDNEQFF	TGTGCCAGTAGTATCGGGACAGCGAGGGACAATGAGCAGTTCTTC
TRBD1	TRBV6-5	TRBJ2-3	.	CASSKPGQGEGTQYF	TGTGCCAGCAGCAAACCGGGACAGGGAGAGGGTACGCAGTATTTT
TRBD2	TRBV29-1	TRBJ2-7	.	CSVATSGWEGGEQYF	TGCAGCGTTGCTACTAGCGGGTGGGAGGGCGGCGAGCAGTACTTC
TRBD1	TRBV27	TRBJ2-7	.	CASTSIGQGSEQYF	TGTGCCAGCACGTCAATAGGACAGGGGTCCGAGCAGTACTTC
.	TRBV19	TRBJ1-1	.	CASREGGNTEAFF	TGTGCCAGTAGGGAAGGGGGGAACACTGAAGCTTTCTTT
.	TRBV5-4	TRBJ1-4	few	CASSRSSGSEEKLFF	TGTGCCAGCAGCCGGAGCTCAGGGTCTGAGGAAAAACTGTTTTTT
TRBD2	TRBV10-3	TRBJ2-5	.	CAIRGTSAETQYF	TGTGCCATCAGGGGGACTAGTGCCGAGACCCAGTACTTC
.	TRBV4-1	TRBJ2-7	.	CASSYAGTYEQYF	TGCGCCAGCAGCTACGCCGGGACCTACGAGCAGTACTTC